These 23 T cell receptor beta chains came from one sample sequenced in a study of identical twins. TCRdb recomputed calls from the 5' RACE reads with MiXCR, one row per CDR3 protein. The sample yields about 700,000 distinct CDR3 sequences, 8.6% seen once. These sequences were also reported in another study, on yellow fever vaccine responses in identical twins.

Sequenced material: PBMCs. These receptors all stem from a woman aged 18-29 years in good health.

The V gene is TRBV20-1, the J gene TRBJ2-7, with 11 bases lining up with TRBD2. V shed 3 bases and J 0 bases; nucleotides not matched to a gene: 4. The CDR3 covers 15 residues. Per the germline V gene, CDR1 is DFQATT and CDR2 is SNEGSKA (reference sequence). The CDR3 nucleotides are TGCAGTGCTAGGGGACTAGCGGCAATCTCCTACGAGCAGTACTTC. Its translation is CSARGLAAISYEQYF.

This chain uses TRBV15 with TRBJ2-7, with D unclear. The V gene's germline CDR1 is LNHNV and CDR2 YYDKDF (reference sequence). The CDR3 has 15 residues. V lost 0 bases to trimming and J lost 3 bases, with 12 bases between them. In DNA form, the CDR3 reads TGTGCCACCAGCAGAGAAAGCCCCTATGGCTACGAGCAGTACTTC. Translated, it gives CATSRESPYGYEQYF.

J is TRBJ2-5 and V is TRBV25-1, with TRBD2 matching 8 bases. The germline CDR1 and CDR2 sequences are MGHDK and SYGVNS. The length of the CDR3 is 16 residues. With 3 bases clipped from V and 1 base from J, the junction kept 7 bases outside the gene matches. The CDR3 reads CASSDMGLAGQETQYF. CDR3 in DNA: TGTGCCAGCAGTGATATGGGTCTAGCGGGCCAAGAGACCCAGTACTTC.

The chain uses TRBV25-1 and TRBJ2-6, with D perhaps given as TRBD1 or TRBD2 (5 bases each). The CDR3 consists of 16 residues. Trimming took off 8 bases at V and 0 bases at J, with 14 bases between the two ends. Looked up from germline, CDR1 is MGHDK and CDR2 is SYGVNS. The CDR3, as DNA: TGTGCCAGCCAGCCGGGGCGAATCTCTGGGGCCAACGTCCTGACTTTC. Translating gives CASQPGRISGANVLTF.

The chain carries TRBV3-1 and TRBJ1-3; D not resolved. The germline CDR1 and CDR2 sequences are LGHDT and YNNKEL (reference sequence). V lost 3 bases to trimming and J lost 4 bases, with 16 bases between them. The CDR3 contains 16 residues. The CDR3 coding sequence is TGTGCCAGCAGCCACACCGCTAAGGGTTCGGGAAACACCATATATTTT. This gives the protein CASSHTAKGSGNTIYF.

CDR3 DNA sequence: TGCGCCAGCAGTGATGAGGGAGTGATGGAGACCCAGTACTTC. Its translation: CASSDEGVMETQYF. The chain recombines TRBV10-2 with TRBJ2-5, with D perhaps TRBD2 (5 bases). This CDR3 has 14 residues. V was cut by 3 bases and J by 5 bases, with 13 bases left in between. The germline V gene encodes CDR1 WSHSY and CDR2 SAAADI.

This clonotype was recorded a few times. In nucleotides, the CDR3 is TGTGCCAGCAGTCTACGCCCGGACACGGTTTCTTTTCTCCAAGAGACCCAGTACTTC. This codes for CASSLRPDTVSFLQETQYF. V and J are TRBV27 and TRBJ2-5; TRBD1 might be the D (5 bases). The CDR3 contains 19 residues. Germline assignment: CDR1 MNHEY and CDR2 SMNVEV (reference sequence). Trimming removed 5 bases from V and 1 base from J, with 26 bases in between.

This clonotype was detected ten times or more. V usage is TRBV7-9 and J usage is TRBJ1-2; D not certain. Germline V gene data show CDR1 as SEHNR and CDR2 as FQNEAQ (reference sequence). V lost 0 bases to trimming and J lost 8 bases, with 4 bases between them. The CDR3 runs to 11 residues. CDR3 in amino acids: CASSLAGGYTF. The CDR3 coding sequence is TGTGCCAGCAGCTTAGCAGGGGGCTACACCTTC.

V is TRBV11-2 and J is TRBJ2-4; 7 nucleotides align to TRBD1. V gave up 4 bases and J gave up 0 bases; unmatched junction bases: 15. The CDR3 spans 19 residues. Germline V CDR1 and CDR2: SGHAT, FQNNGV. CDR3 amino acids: CASSSVGTAPGLAKNIQYF. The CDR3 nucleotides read TGTGCCAGCAGCTCAGTAGGGACAGCTCCAGGATTAGCCAAAAACATTCAGTACTTC. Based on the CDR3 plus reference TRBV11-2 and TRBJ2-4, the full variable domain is EAGVAQSPRYKIIEKRQSVAFWCNPISGHATLYWYQQILGQGPKLLIQFQNNGVVDDSQLPKDRFSAERLKGVDSTLKIQPAKLEDSAVYLCASSSVGTAPGLAKNIQYFGAGTRLSVL.

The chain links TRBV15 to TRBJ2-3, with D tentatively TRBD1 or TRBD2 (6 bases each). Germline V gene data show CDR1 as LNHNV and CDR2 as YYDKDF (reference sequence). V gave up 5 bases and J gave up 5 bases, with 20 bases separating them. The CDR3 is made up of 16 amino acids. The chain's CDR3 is CATSPERLGGRDTQYF. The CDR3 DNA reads TGTGCCACCAGCCCCGAGCGACTAGGGGGAAGAGATACGCAGTATTTT.

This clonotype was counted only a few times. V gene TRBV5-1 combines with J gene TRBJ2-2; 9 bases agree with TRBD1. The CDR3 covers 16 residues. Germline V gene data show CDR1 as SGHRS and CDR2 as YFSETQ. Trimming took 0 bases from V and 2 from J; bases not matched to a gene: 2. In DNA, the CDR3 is TGCGCCAGCAGCTTGGAGGACAGGGGTAACACCGGGGAGCTGTTTTTT. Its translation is CASSLEDRGNTGELFF.

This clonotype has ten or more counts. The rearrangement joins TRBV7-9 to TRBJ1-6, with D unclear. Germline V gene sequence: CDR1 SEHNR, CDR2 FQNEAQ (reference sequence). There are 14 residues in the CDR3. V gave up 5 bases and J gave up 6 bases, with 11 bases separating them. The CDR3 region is CASSLENANSPLHF. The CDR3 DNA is TGTGCCAGCAGCCTAGAAAATGCTAATTCACCCCTCCACTTT. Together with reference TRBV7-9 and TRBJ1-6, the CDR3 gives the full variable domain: DTGVSQNPRHKITKRGQNVTFRCDPISEHNRLYWYRQTLGQGPEFLTYFQNEAQLEKSRLLSDRFSAERPKGSFSTLEIQRTEQGDSAMYLCASSLENANSPLHFGNGTRLTVT.

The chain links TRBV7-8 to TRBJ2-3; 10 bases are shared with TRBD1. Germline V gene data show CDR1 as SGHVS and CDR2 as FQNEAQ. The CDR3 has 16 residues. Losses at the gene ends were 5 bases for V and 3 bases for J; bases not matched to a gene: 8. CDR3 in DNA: TGTGCCAGCAGCGCGGGACAGGGGTTTGAGACAGATACGCAGTATTTT. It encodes CASSAGQGFETDTQYF.

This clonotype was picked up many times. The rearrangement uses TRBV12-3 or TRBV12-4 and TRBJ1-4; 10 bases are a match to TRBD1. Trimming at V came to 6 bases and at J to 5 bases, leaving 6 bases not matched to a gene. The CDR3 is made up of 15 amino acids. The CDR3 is CASRETGGGNEKLFF. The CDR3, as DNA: TGTGCCAGCAGGGAGACAGGGGGCGGGAATGAAAAACTGTTTTTT.

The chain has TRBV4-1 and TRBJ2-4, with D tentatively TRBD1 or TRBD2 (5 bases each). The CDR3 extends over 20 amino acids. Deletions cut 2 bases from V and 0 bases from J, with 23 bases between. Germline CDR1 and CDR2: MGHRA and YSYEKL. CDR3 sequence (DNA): TGCGCCAGCAGCCAAACAGATAGACAGTTCGGGGTACTAGCCAAAAACATTCAGTACTTC. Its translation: CASSQTDRQFGVLAKNIQYF.

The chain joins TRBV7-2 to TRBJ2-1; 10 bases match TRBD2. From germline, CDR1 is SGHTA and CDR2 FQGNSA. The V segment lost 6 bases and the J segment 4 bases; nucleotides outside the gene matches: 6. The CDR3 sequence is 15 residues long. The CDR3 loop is CASSRTSGLYNEQFF. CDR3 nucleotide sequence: TGTGCCAGCAGTAGGACTAGCGGCCTATACAATGAGCAGTTCTTC.

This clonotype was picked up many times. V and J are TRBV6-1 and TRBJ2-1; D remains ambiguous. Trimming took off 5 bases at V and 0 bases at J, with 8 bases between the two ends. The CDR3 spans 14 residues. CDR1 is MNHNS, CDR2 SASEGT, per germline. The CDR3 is CASSPTVSYNEQFF. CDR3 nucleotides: TGTGCCAGCAGTCCAACAGTCTCCTACAATGAGCAGTTCTTC.

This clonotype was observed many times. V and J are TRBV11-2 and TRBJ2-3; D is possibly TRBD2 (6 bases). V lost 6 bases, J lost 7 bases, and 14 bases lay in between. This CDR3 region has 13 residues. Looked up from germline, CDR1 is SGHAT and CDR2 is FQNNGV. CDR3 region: CASRLTSSHTQYF. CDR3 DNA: TGTGCCAGCAGATTGACTAGTTCGCATACGCAGTATTTT.

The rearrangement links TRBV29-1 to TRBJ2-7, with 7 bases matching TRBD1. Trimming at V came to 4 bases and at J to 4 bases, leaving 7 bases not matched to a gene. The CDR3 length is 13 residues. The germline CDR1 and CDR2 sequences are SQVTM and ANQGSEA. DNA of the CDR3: TGCAGCGTTGTGACAGGGCGCAGTTACGAGCAGTACTTC. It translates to CSVVTGRSYEQYF.

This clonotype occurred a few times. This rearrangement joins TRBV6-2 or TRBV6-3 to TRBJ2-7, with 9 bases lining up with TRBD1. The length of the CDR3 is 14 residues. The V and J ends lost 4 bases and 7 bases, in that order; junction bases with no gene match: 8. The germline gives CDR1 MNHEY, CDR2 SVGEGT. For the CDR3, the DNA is TGTGCCAGCAGTTCCGGGACAGGGAGGACGGAGCAGTACTTC. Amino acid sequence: CASSSGTGRTEQYF.

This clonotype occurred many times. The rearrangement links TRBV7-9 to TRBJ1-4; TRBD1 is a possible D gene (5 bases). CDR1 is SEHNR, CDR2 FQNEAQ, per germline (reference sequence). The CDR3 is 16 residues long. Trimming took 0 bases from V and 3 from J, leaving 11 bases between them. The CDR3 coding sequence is TGTGCCAGCAGCTTAGCGGGGGGGACGTCTAATGAAAAACTGTTTTTT. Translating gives CASSLAGGTSNEKLFF.

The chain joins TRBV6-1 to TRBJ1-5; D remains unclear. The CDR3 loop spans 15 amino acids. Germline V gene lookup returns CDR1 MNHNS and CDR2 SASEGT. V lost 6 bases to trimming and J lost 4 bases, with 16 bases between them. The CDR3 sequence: CASRERGQTNQPQHF. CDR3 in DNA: TGTGCCAGCAGGGAGCGAGGGCAGACAAATCAGCCCCAGCATTTT.

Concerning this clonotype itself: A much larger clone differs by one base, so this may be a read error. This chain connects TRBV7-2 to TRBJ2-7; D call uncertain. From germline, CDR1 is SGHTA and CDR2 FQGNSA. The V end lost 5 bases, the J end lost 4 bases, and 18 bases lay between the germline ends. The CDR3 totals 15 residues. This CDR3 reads CASSARNRDFYEQYF. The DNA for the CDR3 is TGTGCCAGCAGCGCCCGGAACAGAGACTTTTACGAGCAGTACTTC.